Listed below are T cell receptor beta chains from one sample, sequenced in a study of control samples from healthy donors and cancer patients. Here immunoSEQ multiplex PCR was the method, and the copy in TCRdb shows in-frame clones only, minus some. The sample records 150,000 to 180,000 clones, about 94% being singletons. Sequencing was carried out using blood. Receptor source: a middle-aged man in good health. Both conserved end residues are part of each CDR3. D genes are given only for firm matches. Clone size is stated in some rows and not others, as once, few, many or a class when expanded.

CDR3aa: CASSRQENTEAFF
CDR3nt: TGTGCCAGCAGCCGCCAGGAGAACACTGAAGCTTTCTTT
j_gene: TRBJ1-1
d_gene: .
abundance: .
v_gene: TRBV7-2

CDR3aa: CAWSGREGTNTEAFF
CDR3nt: TGTGCCTGGAGCGGCCGGGAGGGGACGAACACTGAAGCTTTCTTT
j_gene: TRBJ1-1
d_gene: .
abundance: .
v_gene: TRBV30

CDR3aa: CAWSTPPRPPHNEQFF
CDR3nt: TGTGCCTGGTCCACTCCCCCAAGGCCCCCCCACAATGAGCAGTTCTTC
j_gene: TRBJ2-1
d_gene: .
abundance: .
v_gene: TRBV30

CDR3aa: CASSLAPGGGGAVGEAFF
CDR3nt: TGTGCCAGCAGCTTAGCGCCCGGGGGAGGGGGCGCCGTTGGTGAAGCTTTCTTT
j_gene: TRBJ1-1
d_gene: TRBD1
abundance: .
v_gene: TRBV7-6

CDR3aa: CASGGLSSYNEQFF
CDR3nt: TGTGCCAGCGGGGGGTTAAGCTCCTACAATGAGCAGTTCTTC
j_gene: TRBJ2-1
d_gene: .
abundance: .
v_gene: TRBV6-5

CDR3aa: CASSYVNTEAFF
CDR3nt: TGTGCCAGCAGTTACGTGAACACTGAAGCTTTCTTT
j_gene: TRBJ1-1
d_gene: .
abundance: once
v_gene: TRBV6-2/TRBV6-3

CDR3aa: CASSSGGGEKLFF
CDR3nt: TGCGCCAGCAGCTCCGGTGGTGGCGAAAAACTGTTTTTT
j_gene: TRBJ1-4
d_gene: .
abundance: .
v_gene: TRBV5-1

CDR3aa: CASGTGGEKLFF
CDR3nt: TGTGCCAGCGGGACAGGGGGCGAAAAACTGTTTTTT
j_gene: TRBJ1-4
d_gene: TRBD1
abundance: .
v_gene: TRBV6-5

CDR3aa: CASSTGPGDTQYF
CDR3nt: TGTGCCAGCAGCACAGGGCCGGGAGATACGCAGTATTTT
j_gene: TRBJ2-3
d_gene: .
abundance: .
v_gene: TRBV2

CDR3aa: CASRLDTITGELFF
CDR3nt: TGTGCCAGCAGACTGGACACCATCACCGGGGAGCTGTTTTTT
j_gene: TRBJ2-2
d_gene: .
abundance: .
v_gene: TRBV2

CDR3aa: CASSLVGADSYGYTF
CDR3nt: TGTGCCAGCAGCTTAGTGGGGGCAGACAGCTATGGCTACACCTTC
j_gene: TRBJ1-2
d_gene: .
abundance: .
v_gene: TRBV7-9

CDR3aa: CASSSPNEQYF
CDR3nt: TGTGCCAGCAGCTCCCCAAACGAGCAGTACTTC
j_gene: TRBJ2-7
d_gene: .
abundance: .
v_gene: TRBV5-6

CDR3aa: CASSLRGGNYGYTF
CDR3nt: TGTGCCAGCAGTTTACGAGGGGGCAACTATGGCTACACCTTC
j_gene: TRBJ1-2
d_gene: TRBD1
abundance: once
v_gene: TRBV27